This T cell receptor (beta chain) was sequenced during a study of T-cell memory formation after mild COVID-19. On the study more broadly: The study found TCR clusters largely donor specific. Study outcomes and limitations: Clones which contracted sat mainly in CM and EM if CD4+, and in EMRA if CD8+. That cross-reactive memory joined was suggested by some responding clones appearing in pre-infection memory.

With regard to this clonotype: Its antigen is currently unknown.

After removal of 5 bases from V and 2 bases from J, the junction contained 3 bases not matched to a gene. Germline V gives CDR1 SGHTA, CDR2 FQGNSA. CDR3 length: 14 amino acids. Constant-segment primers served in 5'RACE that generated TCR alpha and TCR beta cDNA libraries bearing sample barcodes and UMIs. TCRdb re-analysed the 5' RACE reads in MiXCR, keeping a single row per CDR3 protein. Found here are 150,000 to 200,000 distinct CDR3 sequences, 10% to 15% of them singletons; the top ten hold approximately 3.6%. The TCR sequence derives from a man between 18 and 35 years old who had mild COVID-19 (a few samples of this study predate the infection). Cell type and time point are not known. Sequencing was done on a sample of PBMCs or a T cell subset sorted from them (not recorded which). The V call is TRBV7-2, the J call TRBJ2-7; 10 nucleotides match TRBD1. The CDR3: CASSRGQGAYEQYV. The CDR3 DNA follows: TGTGCCAGCAGCAGAGGACAGGGGGCCTACGAGCAGTACGTC.